Following are 16 T cell receptor beta chains from one sample sequenced in a study of T cells in Graves' hyperthyroidism and ophthalmopathy. Amplified regions were TCR beta CDR3 sequences from RNA transcripts. The HTBI set primed first-round TCR CDR3 RT-PCR. TCRdb re-called the multiplex PCR reads with MiXCR, one entry per CDR3 protein. The repertoire holds more than 500,000 distinct CDR3 sequences, with around 13% as singletons. Sequencing was carried out using blood. The receptors derive from a woman in her 40s with Graves' hyperthyroidism.

At least ten counts were recorded for this clonotype. CDR3 sequence reads: CASSQYNTDRAYEQYF. CDR3 coding DNA: TGTGCCAGCAGCCAATATAATACGGACAGGGCCTACGAGCAGTACTTC. This rearrangement joins TRBV16 to TRBJ2-7, with TRBD1 identical over 8 bases. CDR3 length: 16 amino acids. The V segment lost 1 base and the J segment 2 bases; nucleotides outside the gene matches: 7. From germline, CDR1 is KGHSY and CDR2 FQNENV. Looking up the rest from reference TRBV16 and TRBJ2-7 gives the full variable domain: GEEVAQTPKHLVRGEGQKAKLYCAPIKGHSYVFWYQQVLKNEFKFLISFQNENVFDETGMPKERFSAKCLPNSPCSLEIQATKLEDSAVYFCASSQYNTDRAYEQYFGPGTRLTVT.

The chain employs TRBV7-2 and TRBJ2-2; D is possibly TRBD2 (5 bases). Looked up from germline, CDR1 is SGHTA and CDR2 is FQGNSA. Between the trimmed V and J ends, which lost 3 bases and 6 bases, there was a span of 17 bases. The CDR3 is 16 residues long. DNA for the CDR3: TGTGCCAGCAGCTTGGTGGGAGAGGCGGTACCCGGGGAGCTGTTTTTT. It translates to CASSLVGEAVPGELFF. Together with reference TRBV7-2 and TRBJ2-2, the CDR3 gives the full variable domain: GAGVSQSPSNKVTEKGKDVELRCDPISGHTALYWYRQSLGQGLEFLIYFQGNSAPDKSGLPSDRFSAERTGGSVSTLTIQRTQQEDSAVYLCASSLVGEAVPGELFFGEGSRLTVL.

This clonotype was detected many times. The rearrangement links TRBV6-1 to TRBJ2-7; the D gene is possibly TRBD2 (7 bases). The CDR3 length is 15 residues. Germline CDR1 reads MNHNS; CDR2 reads SASEGT. V was cut by 6 bases and J by 4 bases, with 19 bases left in between. CDR3 protein: CASRAGGGRGYEQYF. CDR3 nucleotides: TGTGCCAGCAGGGCCGGGGGAGGGAGGGGGTACGAGCAGTACTTC.

This clonotype was detected a few times. V usage is TRBV6-1 and J usage is TRBJ2-1; D remains unclear. This CDR3 is 13 amino acids long. V was trimmed by 7 bases and J by 0 bases, leaving 7 bases between them. Germline assignment: CDR1 MNHNS and CDR2 SASEGT. The CDR3: CASISSSYNEQFF. DNA for the CDR3: TGTGCCAGCATTTCGAGCTCCTACAATGAGCAGTTCTTC.

The chain joins TRBV7-8 to TRBJ2-1, with a possible D match to TRBD2 (7 bases). Per the germline V gene, CDR1 is SGHVS and CDR2 is FQNEAQ. Trimming removed 5 bases at V and 0 bases at J, with 17 bases between. CDR3 length: 17 amino acids. The CDR3 loop reads CASSLGGGQGSYNEQFF. DNA of the CDR3: TGTGCCAGCAGCCTAGGGGGGGGGCAGGGCTCCTACAATGAGCAGTTCTTC.

The gene calls are TRBV28 and TRBJ2-3; weak D call: TRBD2 (7 bases). Germline V gene sequence: CDR1 MDHEN, CDR2 SYDVKM. The CDR3 spans 16 residues. V was trimmed by 7 bases and J by 3 bases, leaving 20 bases between them. The DNA for the CDR3 is TGTGCCAGCATTACCGCCGGGGGGCGCGGGACAGATACGCAGTATTTT. This translates into CASITAGGRGTDTQYF. Filled out from reference TRBV28 and TRBJ2-3, the complete variable domain reads DVKVTQSSRYLVKRTGEKVFLECVQDMDHENMFWYRQDPGLGLRLIYFSYDVKMKEKGDIPEGYSVSREKKERFSLILESASTNQTSMYLCASITAGGRGTDTQYFGPGTRLTVL.

The chain combines TRBV12-3 or TRBV12-4 with TRBJ2-1, with TRBD2 matching over 11 bases. The CDR3 contains 21 residues. Trimming removed 3 bases from V and 7 bases from J; junction bases left unmatched: 23. The CDR3 protein is CASSFPPFQGTRTSGRNEQFF. The CDR3 nucleotides are TGTGCCAGCAGTTTTCCCCCCTTCCAGGGAACCCGGACTAGCGGGCGGAATGAGCAGTTCTTC.

On this clonotype: Given a much more abundant clone one base away, this may be a read error. This chain joins TRBV7-2 and TRBJ1-6, with 7 bases that match TRBD1. With V trimmed by 5 bases and J by 5 bases, 3 bases remained unmatched. CDR1 is SGHTA and CDR2 is FQGNSA in the germline V gene. This CDR3 contains 14 residues. The CDR3 spells CASSMGQNNSPLHF. The CDR3 bases are TGTGCCAGCAGCATGGGACAGAATAATTCACCCCTCCACTTT.

This rearrangement joins TRBV5-6 to TRBJ1-1, with D possibly TRBD1 on 5 matching bases. Germline V gene data show CDR1 as SGHDT and CDR2 as YYEEEE. CDR3 length equals 15 residues. Between the trimmed V and J ends, which lost 0 bases and 3 bases, there was a span of 12 bases. The CDR3 DNA follows: TGTGCCAGCAGCTTGGTTGTGGAAGGGGACACTGAAGCTTTCTTT. Its protein product is CASSLVVEGDTEAFF. Drawing the rest from reference TRBV5-6 and TRBJ1-1, the complete variable domain is DAGVTQSPTHLIKTRGQQVTLRCSPKSGHDTVSWYQQALGQGPQFIFQYYEEEERQRGNFPDRFSGHQFPNYSSELNVNALLLGDSALYLCASSLVVEGDTEAFFGQGTRLTVV.

This clonotype was seen a handful of times. This rearrangement joins TRBV4-2 to TRBJ2-3; tentatively, D is TRBD1 (6 bases). Germline V lookup: CDR1 LGHNA, CDR2 YNFKEQ. Between the trimmed V and J ends, which lost 0 bases and 0 bases, there was a span of 16 bases. The CDR3 runs 18 residues. CDR3 DNA sequence: TGTGCCAGCAGCCAAGATCTTGACAGGACACCTAGCACAGATACGCAGTATTTT. Amino acid sequence: CASSQDLDRTPSTDTQYF.

In its sample, this clonotype was seen many times. The genes are TRBV2 and TRBJ2-5; D may be TRBD2 (6 bases). V was pared by 5 bases and J by 3 bases, with 10 bases between. Germline-derived CDR1 and CDR2 are SNHLY and FYNNEI. The CDR3 length is 13 residues. The chain's CDR3 is CASSRDFEETQYF. The CDR3 bases are TGTGCCAGCAGTCGGGACTTCGAAGAGACCCAGTACTTC.

There are a few counts of this clonotype. CDR3 residues: CASSMGLLSTDTQYF. The CDR3 DNA is TGTGCCAGCAGCATGGGACTCCTGAGCACAGATACGCAGTATTTT. This chain links TRBV9 with TRBJ2-3; TRBD2 is a possible D gene (6 bases). CDR1 SGDLS and CDR2 YYNGEE come from the germline V gene. V gave up 4 bases and J gave up 0 bases, with 12 bases separating them. The CDR3 runs to 15 residues.

This chain links TRBV4-1 with TRBJ2-1; D is unresolved. This CDR3 spans 11 amino acids. Germline assignment: CDR1 MGHRA and CDR2 YSYEKL. The V end was cut by 6 bases, the J end by 8 bases, with 8 bases between. CDR3 in amino acids: CASSQTDEQFF. CDR3 in DNA: TGCGCCAGCAGTCAAACTGATGAGCAGTTCTTC.

The chain is built from TRBV12-3 or TRBV12-4 and TRBJ2-7; D call uncertain. Trimming left V 0 bases short and J 0 bases short, with 9 bases between. This CDR3 has 15 amino acids. CDR3 DNA sequence: TGTGCCAGCAGTTTAGCGACCGCAAGCTCCTACGAGCAGTACTTC. Protein: CASSLATASSYEQYF.

This clonotype occurred a few times. The chain joins TRBV5-6 to TRBJ1-1; D ambiguous. Trimming pared 0 bases from V and 2 bases from J, leaving 2 bases between. CDR1 and CDR2 (germline): SGHDT, YYEEEE. The CDR3 loop spans 12 amino acids. The CDR3 nucleotides are TGTGCCAGCAGCTTGGACAACACTGAAGCTTTCTTT. It specifies CASSLDNTEAFF.

CDR3 bases: TGTGCCAGCAGCGGACGACAGGGGGGAGGCTACGAGCAGTACTTC. This sequence encodes CASSGRQGGGYEQYF. The V and J genes are TRBV9 and TRBJ2-7; 9 nucleotides match TRBD1. CDR1 is SGDLS and CDR2 is YYNGEE in the germline V gene. The CDR3 is 15 residues long. V dropped 3 bases and J dropped 3; count of bases not matched to a gene: 7.